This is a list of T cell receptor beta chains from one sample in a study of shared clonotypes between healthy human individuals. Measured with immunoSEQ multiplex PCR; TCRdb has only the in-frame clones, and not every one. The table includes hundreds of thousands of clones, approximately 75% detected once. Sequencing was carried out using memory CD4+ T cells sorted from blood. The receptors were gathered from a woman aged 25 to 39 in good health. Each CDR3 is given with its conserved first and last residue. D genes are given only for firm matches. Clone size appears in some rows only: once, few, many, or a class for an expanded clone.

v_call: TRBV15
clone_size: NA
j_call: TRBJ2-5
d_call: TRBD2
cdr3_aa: CATSRDYAGAGETQYF
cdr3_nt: TGTGCCACCAGCAGAGATTACGCGGGAGCAGGGGAGACCCAGTACTTC

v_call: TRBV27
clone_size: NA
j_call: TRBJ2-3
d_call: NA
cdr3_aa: CASKRGNAGDTQYF
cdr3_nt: TGTGCCAGCAAGCGCGGGAACGCGGGAGATACGCAGTATTTT

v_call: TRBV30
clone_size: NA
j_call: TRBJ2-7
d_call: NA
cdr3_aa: CAWSRVDEQYF
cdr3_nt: TGTGCCTGGAGTCGTGTAGACGAGCAGTACTTC

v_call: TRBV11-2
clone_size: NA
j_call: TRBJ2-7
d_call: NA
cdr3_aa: CASSLDLASSYEQYF
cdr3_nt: TGTGCCAGCAGCTTAGATCTGGCTTCCTCCTACGAGCAGTACTTC

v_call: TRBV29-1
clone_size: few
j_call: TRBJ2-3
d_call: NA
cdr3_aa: CSVTTDTQYF
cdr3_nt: TGCAGCGTTACCACAGATACGCAGTATTTT

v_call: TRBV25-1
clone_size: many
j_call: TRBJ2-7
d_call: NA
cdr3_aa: CASASSLGPSSYEQYF
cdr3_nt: TGTGCCAGCGCCTCCTCCCTCGGACCGAGCTCCTACGAGCAGTACTTC

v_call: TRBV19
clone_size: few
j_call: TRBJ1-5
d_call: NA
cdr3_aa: CASSLQDQPQHF
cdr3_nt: TGTGCCAGTAGTTTACAGGATCAGCCCCAGCATTTT

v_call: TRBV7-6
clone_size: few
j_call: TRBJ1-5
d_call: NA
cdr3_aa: CASSPQGGNQPQHF
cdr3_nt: TGTGCCAGCAGCCCGCAGGGCGGCAATCAGCCCCAGCATTTT

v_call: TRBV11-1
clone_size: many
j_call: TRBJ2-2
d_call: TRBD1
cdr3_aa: CASSPLTGTNTGELFF
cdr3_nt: TGTGCCAGCAGTCCTCTGACAGGGACGAACACCGGGGAGCTGTTTTTT

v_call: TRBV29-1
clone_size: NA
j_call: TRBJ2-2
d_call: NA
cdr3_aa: CSVTIGGMNTGELFF
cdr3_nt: TGCAGCGTCACTATAGGGGGGATGAACACCGGGGAGCTGTTTTTT

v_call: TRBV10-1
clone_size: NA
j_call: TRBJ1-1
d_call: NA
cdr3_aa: CASRLEPMNTEAFF
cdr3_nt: TGCGCCAGCCGCCTTGAGCCCATGAACACTGAAGCTTTCTTT

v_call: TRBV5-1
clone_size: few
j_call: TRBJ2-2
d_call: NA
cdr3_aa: CASSFGISTANTGELFF
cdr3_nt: TGCGCCAGCAGCTTTGGTATTTCGACAGCGAACACCGGGGAGCTGTTTTTT

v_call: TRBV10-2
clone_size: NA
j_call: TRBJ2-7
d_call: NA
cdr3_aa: CASRDTVQFYEQYF
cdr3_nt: TGCGCCAGCAGGGACACGGTGCAATTCTACGAGCAGTACTTC

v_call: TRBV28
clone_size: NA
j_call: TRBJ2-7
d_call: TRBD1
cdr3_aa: CASSLGGQKQQYF
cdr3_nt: TGTGCCAGCAGTCTTGGGGGACAGAAACAGCAGTACTTC

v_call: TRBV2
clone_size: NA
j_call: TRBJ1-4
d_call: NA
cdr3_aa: CASLLTRDPEKLFF
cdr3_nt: TGTGCCAGCCTACTAACCAGGGATCCTGAAAAACTGTTTTTT

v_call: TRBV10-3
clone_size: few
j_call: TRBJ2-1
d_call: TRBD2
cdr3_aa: CARGLAGESSYNEQFF
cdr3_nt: TGTGCCAGAGGACTAGCGGGCGAGAGCTCCTACAATGAGCAGTTCTTC

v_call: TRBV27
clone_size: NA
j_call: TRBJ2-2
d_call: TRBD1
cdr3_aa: CASRTDRGRTGELFF
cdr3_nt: TGTGCCAGCAGGACGGACAGGGGGCGAACCGGGGAGCTGTTTTTT

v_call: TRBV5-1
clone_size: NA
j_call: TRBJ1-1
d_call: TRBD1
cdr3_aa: CASSLYSGGGTEAFF
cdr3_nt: TGCGCCAGCAGCTTGTATTCAGGGGGAGGCACTGAAGCTTTCTTT

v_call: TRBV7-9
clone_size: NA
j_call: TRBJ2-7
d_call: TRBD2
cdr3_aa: CASSSPGLAGAEQYF
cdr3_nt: TGTGCCAGCAGCTCGCCGGGACTAGCGGGAGCCGAGCAGTACTTC

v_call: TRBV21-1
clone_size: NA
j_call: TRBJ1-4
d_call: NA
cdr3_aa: CASSEITTGGKLFF
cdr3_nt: TGTGCCAGCAGCGAGATAACCACAGGGGGAAAACTGTTTTTT

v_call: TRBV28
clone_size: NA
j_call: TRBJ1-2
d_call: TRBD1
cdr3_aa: CASSLTGGAGGYTF
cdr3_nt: TGTGCCAGCAGTTTGACAGGGGGCGCCGGTGGCTACACCTTC

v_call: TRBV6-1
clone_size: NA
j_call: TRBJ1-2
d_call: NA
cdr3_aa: CASSVAAGRYTF
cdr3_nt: TGTGCCAGCAGTGTAGCTGCGGGTCGCTACACCTTC

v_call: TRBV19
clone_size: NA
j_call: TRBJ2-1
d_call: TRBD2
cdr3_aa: CASSSQRTSGTHEQFF
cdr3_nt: TGTGCCAGTAGTTCACAAAGGACTAGCGGGACCCATGAGCAGTTCTTC

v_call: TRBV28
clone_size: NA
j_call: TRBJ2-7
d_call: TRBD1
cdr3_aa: CASSLAGQGHYEQYF
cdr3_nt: TGTGCCAGCAGTTTAGCGGGACAGGGGCACTACGAGCAGTACTTC

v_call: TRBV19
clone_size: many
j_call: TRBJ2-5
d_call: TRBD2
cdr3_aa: CASSIYLSGAGGQETQYF
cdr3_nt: TGTGCCAGTAGTATATACCTCTCCGGTGCGGGGGGGCAAGAGACCCAGTACTTC

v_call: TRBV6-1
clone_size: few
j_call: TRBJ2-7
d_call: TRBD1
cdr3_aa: CASSEVLTGALTYEQYF
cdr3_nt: TGTGCCAGCAGTGAAGTCTTGACAGGGGCCCTGACCTACGAGCAGTACTTC

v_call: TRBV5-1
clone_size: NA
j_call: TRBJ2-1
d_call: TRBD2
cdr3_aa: CASSLGAGVGNEQFF
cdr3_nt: TGCGCCAGCAGCTTGGGAGCGGGAGTAGGCAATGAGCAGTTCTTC

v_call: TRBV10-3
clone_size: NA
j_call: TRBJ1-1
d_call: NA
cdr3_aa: CAISGQGGTNTEAFF
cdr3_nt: TGTGCCATCAGTGGGCAGGGAGGGACGAACACTGAAGCTTTCTTT

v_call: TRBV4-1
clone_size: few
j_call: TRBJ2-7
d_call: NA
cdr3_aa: CASSQDIQGWREQYF
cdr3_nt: TGCGCCAGCAGCCAAGATATCCAGGGTTGGCGCGAGCAGTACTTC

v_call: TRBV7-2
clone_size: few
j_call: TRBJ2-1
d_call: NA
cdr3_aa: CASSSGPTNEQFF
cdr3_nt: TGTGCCAGCAGCTCGGGACCCACCAATGAGCAGTTCTTC

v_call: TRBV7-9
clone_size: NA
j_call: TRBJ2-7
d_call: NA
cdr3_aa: CASSLGGTYEQYF
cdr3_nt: TGTGCCAGCAGCTTAGGGGGGACCTACGAGCAGTACTTC

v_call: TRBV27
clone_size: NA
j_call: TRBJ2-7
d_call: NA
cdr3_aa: CASSLVQLSSSYEQYF
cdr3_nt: TGTGCCAGCAGTTTAGTCCAGCTTTCGAGCTCCTACGAGCAGTACTTC

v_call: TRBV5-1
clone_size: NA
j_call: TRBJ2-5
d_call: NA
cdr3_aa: CASSLTQGGEETQYF
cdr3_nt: TGCGCCAGCAGCCTAACACAGGGCGGGGAAGAGACCCAGTACTTC

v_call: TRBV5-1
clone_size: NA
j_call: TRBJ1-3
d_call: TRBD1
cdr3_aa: CASSGDRGNTIYF
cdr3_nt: TGCGCCAGCAGCGGGGACAGGGGAAACACCATATATTTT

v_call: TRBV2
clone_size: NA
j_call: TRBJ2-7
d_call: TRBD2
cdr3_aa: CASRATSGRGNEQYF
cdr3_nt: TGTGCCAGCAGGGCGACTAGCGGGAGAGGGAACGAGCAGTACTTC

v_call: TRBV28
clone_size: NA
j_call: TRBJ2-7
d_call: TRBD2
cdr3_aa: CASSAIYSGRAVEQYF
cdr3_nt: TGTGCCAGCAGTGCAATTTATAGCGGGAGGGCGGTCGAGCAGTACTTC

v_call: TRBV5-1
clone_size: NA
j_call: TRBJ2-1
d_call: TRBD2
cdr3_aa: CASRPERERDNEQFF
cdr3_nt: TGCGCCAGCAGACCCGAGCGGGAGAGGGACAATGAGCAGTTCTTC

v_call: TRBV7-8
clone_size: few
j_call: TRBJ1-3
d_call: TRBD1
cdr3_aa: CASSLDRVFSGNTIYF
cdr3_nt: TGTGCCAGCAGCCTAGACAGGGTCTTCTCTGGAAACACCATATATTTT

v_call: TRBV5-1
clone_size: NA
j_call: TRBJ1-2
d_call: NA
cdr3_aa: CASRSNRDGYTF
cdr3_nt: TGCGCCAGCAGATCCAACAGGGATGGCTACACCTTC

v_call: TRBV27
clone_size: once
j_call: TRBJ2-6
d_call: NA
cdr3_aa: CASRTAGANVLTF
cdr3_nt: TGTGCCAGCCGGACAGCTGGGGCCAACGTCCTGACTTTC

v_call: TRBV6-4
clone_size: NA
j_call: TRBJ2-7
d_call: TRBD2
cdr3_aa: CASRLRPAGAYEQYF
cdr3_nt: TGTGCCAGCAGGTTACGCCCAGCGGGAGCCTACGAGCAGTACTTC

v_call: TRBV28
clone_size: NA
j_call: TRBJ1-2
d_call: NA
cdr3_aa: CASSQETGQIYGYTF
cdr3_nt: TGTGCCAGCAGCCAAGAGACAGGTCAGATCTATGGCTACACCTTC

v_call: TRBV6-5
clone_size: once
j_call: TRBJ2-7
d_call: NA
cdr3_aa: CASSEPPRREQYF
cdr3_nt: TGTGCCAGCAGTGAACCGCCGCGGCGCGAGCAGTACTTC

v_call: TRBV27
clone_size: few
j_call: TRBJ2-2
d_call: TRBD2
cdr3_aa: CASSLISGSDGELFF
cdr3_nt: TGTGCCAGCAGTTTAATTAGCGGGAGCGACGGGGAGCTGTTTTTT

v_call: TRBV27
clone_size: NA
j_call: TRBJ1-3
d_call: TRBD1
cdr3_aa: CASSPMGATGGQGIYF
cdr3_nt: TGTGCCAGCAGTCCTATGGGGGCAACTGGGGGACAGGGAATATATTTT

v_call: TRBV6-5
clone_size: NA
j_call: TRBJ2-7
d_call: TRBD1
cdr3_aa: CASSPRQGSSYEQYF
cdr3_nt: TGTGCCAGCAGCCCCCGACAGGGGAGCTCCTACGAGCAGTACTTC

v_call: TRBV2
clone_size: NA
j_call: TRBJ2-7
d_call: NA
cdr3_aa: CASRDGGMQYF
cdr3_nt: TGTGCCAGCCGGGACGGCGGCATGCAGTACTTC

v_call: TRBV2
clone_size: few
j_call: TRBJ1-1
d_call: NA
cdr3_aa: CASSEAGGDLNTEAFF
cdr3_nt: TGTGCCAGCAGTGAAGCGGGTGGGGACCTGAACACTGAAGCTTTCTTT

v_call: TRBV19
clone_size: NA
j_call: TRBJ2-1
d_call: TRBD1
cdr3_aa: CASSISSGGAIYNEQFF
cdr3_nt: TGTGCCAGTAGTATCTCGTCAGGGGGCGCTATTTACAATGAGCAGTTCTTC

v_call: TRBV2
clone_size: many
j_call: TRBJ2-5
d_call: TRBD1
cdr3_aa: CASSEWTGVRKTQYF
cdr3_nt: TGTGCCAGCAGTGAATGGACAGGGGTTCGGAAGACCCAGTACTTC

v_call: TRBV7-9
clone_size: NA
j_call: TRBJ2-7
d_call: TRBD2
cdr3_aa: CASSLGSGSTDEQYF
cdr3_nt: TGTGCCAGCAGCTTAGGGAGCGGGAGTACCGACGAGCAGTACTTC

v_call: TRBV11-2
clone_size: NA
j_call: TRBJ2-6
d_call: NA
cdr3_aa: CASSSGRGAGANVLTF
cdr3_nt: TGTGCCAGCAGCTCCGGACGTGGGGCTGGGGCCAACGTCCTGACTTTC

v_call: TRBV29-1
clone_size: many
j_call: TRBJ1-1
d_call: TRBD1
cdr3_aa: CSVVPTGLNTEAFF
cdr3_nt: TGCAGCGTTGTACCGACAGGGTTAAACACTGAAGCTTTCTTT